Detailed here is one T cell receptor (beta chain). What it binds is not known. The data derive from a study of vaccination and CD4 T cells after COVID-19. Whole-study context: Convalescent patients gave post-COVID blood a median approximately 100 days post-diagnosis, range 35 to 161.

Treatment meaning: approximately nine-day PBMC culture with coronavirus spike peptide pools or control peptides (ViraFEST assay). The unexposed donor gave CD4+ T cells before the COVID-19 pandemic (2011-2018). ViraFEST relied on peptide pools to expand antigen-specific T cells; the TCRs were sequenced afterward. The CDR3 sequence is 13 residues long. The germline V gene encodes CDR1 SGHRS and CDR2 YFSETQ. Trimming left V 0 bases short and J 1 base short, with 4 bases between. Sequence data for DNA of cultured CD4+ T cells were generated by the Oncomine TCR Beta short-read assay. One entry per CDR3 protein results from TCRdb running MiXCR on the PCR reads. The table shows thousands of distinct CDR3 sequences, with around half occurring only once.

The chain links TRBV5-1 to TRBJ1-1; no clear D. This sequence originates from a human donor in good health. Sequencing was performed on CD4+ T cells from blood, cultured in vitro. The CDR3 DNA sequence: TGCGCCAGCAGCTTGGCACAGAACACTGAAGCTTTCTTT. Protein product: CASSLAQNTEAFF.